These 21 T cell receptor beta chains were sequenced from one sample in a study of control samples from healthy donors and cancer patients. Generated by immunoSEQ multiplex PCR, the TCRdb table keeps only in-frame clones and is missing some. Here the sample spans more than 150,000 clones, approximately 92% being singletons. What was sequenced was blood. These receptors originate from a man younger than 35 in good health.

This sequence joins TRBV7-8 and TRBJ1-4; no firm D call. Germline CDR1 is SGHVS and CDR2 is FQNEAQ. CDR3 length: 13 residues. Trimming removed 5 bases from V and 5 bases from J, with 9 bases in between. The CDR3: CASSSRTNEKLFF. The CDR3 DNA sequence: TGTGCCAGCAGCAGCCGGACCAATGAAAAACTGTTTTTT. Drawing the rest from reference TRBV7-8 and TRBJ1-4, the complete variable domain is GAGVSQSPRYKVAKRGQDVALRCDPISGHVSLFWYQQALGQGPEFLTYFQNEAQLDKSGLPSDRFFAERPEGSVSTLKIQRTQQEDSAVYLCASSSRTNEKLFFGSGTQLSVL.

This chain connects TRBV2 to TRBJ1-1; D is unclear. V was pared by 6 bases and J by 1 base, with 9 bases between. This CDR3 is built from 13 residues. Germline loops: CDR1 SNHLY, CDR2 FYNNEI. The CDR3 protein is CASSFDKNTEAFF. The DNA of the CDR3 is TGTGCCAGCAGCTTCGACAAGAACACTGAAGCTTTCTTT. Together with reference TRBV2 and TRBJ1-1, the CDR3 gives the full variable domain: EPEVTQTPSHQVTQMGQEVILRCVPISNHLYFYWYRQILGQKVEFLVSFYNNEISEKSEIFDDQFSVERPDGSNFTLKIRSTKLEDSAMYFCASSFDKNTEAFFGQGTRLTVV.

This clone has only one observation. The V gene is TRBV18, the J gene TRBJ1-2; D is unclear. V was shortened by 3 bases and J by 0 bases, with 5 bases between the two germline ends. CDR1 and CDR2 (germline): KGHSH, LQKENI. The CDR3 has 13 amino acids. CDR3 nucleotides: TGTGCCAGCTCACCTCCCCCTAACTATGGCTACACCTTC. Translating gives CASSPPPNYGYTF.

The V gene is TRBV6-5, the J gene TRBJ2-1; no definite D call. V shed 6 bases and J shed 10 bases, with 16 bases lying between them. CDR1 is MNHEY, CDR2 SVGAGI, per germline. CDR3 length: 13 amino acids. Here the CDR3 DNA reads TGTGCCAGCAGCCGCAACGACCCAGTCGAGCAGTTCTTC. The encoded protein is CASSRNDPVEQFF.

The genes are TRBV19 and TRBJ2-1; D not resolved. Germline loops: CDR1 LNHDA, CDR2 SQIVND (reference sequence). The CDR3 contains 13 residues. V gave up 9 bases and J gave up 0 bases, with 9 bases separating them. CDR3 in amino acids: CASAESSYNEQFF. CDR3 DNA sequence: TGTGCCAGCGCAGAGAGCTCCTACAATGAGCAGTTCTTC.

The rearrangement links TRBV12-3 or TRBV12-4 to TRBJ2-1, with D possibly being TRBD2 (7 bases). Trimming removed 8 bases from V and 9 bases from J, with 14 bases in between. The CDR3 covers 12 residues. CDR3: CASVGGRREQFF. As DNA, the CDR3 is TGTGCCAGCGTCGGGGGGCGGCGTGAGCAGTTCTTC.

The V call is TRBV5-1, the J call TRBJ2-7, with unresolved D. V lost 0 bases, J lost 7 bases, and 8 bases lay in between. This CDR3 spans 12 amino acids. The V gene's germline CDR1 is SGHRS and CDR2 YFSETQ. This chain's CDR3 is CASSLEVGEQYF. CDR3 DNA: TGCGCCAGCAGCTTGGAGGTGGGTGAGCAGTACTTC.

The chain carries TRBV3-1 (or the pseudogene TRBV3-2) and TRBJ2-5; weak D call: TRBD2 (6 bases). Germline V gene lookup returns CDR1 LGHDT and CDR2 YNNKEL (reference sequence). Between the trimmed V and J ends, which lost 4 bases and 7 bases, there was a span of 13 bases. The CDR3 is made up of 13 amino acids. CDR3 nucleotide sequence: TGTGCCAGCAGCCCCGGACTACCGGGGACCCAGTACTTC. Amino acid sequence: CASSPGLPGTQYF.

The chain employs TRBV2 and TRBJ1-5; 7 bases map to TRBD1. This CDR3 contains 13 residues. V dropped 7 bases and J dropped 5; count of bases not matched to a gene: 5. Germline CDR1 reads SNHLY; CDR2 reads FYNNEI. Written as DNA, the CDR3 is TGTGCCAGCATAGGAGACAGGGATCAGCCCCAGCATTTT. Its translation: CASIGDRDQPQHF.

CDR3 bases: TGTGCCACCAGTTCCGGGACAGTAGCTAACTATGGCTACACCTTC. This sequence encodes CATSSGTVANYGYTF. V and J are TRBV24-1 and TRBJ1-2, with 7 bases matching TRBD1. V was clipped by 6 bases and J by 0 bases; unmatched bases: 6. The CDR3 has 15 residues. Germline-derived CDR1 and CDR2 are KGHDR and SFDVKD.

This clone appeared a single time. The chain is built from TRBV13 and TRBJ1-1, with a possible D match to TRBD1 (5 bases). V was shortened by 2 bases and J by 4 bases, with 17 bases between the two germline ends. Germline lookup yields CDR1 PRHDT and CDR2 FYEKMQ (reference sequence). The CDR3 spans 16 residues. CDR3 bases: TGTGCCAGCAGCTTACTATTGCGGGATGGGGGCACTGAAGCTTTCTTT. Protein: CASSLLLRDGGTEAFF.

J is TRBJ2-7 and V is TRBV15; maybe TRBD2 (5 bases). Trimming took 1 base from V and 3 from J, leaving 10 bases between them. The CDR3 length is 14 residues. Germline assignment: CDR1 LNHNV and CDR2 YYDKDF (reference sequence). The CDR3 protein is CATSRVQRVYEQYF. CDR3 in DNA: TGTGCCACCAGCAGAGTTCAGAGGGTCTACGAGCAGTACTTC.

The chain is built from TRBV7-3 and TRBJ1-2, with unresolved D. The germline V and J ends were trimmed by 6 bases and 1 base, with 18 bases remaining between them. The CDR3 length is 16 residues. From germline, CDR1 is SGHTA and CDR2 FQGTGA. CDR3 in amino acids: CASSVDGSVGNYGYTF. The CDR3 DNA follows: TGTGCCAGCAGTGTGGACGGCTCAGTCGGTAACTATGGCTACACCTTC.

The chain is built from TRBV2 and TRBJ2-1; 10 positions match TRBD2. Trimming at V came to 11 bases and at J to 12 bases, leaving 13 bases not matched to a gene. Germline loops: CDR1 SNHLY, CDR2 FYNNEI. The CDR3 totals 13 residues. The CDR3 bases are TGTGCCGGACTAGCGGACGCCGCGATGGGGCAGTTCTTC. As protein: CAGLADAAMGQFF.

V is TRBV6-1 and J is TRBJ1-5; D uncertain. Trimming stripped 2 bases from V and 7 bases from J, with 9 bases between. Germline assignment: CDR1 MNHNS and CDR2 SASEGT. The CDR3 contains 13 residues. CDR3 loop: CASSESQAQPQHF. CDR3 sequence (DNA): TGTGCCAGCAGTGAAAGCCAGGCACAGCCCCAGCATTTT.

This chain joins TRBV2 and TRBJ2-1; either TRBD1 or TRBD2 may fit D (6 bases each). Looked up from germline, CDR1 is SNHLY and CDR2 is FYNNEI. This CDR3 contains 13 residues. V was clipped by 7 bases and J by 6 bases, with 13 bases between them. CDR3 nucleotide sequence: TGTGCCAGCAAAGGGGGGAGCCTCAATGAGCAGTTCTTC. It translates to CASKGGSLNEQFF.

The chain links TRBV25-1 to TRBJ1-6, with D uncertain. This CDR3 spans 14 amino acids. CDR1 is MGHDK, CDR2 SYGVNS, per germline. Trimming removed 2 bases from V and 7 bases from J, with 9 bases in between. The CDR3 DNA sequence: TGTGCCAGCAGTGAAGTAATGGGGAATTCACCCCTCCACTTT. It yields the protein CASSEVMGNSPLHF.

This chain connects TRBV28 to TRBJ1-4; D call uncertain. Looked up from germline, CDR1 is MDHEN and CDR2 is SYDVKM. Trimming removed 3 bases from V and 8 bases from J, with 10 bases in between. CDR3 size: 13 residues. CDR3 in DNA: TGTGCCAGCAGTTTCCCAGGTCGGGAAAAACTGTTTTTT. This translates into CASSFPGREKLFF.

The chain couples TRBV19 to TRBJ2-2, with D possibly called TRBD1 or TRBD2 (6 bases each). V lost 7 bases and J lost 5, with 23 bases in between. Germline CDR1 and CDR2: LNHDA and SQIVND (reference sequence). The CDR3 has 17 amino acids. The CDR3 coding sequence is TGTGCCAGTAAAGGGTTTCCGGGGGCAGGAAGGACCGGGGAGCTGTTTTTT. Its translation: CASKGFPGAGRTGELFF.

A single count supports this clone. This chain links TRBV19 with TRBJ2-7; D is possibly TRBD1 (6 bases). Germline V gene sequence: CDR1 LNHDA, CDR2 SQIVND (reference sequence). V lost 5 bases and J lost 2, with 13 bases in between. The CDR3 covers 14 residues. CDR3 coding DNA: TGTGCCAGTAGTCCGCAGACAGGAGCCTACGAGCAGTACTTC. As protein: CASSPQTGAYEQYF.

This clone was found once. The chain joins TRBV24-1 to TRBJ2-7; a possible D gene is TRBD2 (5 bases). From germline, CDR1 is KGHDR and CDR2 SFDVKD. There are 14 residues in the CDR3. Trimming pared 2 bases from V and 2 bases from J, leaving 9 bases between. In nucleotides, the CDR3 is TGTGCCACCAGTGATTCGGGATCCACCTACGAGCAGTACTTC. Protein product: CATSDSGSTYEQYF.